These 28 T cell receptor beta chains came from one sample sequenced in a study of vaccination effects on CD4 cells after COVID-19. No antigen has been identified for these receptors. Sequencing in the ViraFEST assay came after antigen-specific CD4+ T cells had been expanded with viral peptide pools, which were used to stimulate PBMC. A roughly ten-day culture period preceded the isolation of CD4+ T cells. People in the vaccine group had not been infected with SARS-CoV-2 before, and their nucleocapsid antibodies were negative. TCRdb's table, derived via immunoSEQ multiplex PCR, lists solely in-frame clones and lacks some. This sample has about 63,000 clones, with approximately 75% found just once. Sequenced material: CD4+ T cells from PBMCs cultured with HCoV-OC43 spike peptides, taken before COVID-19 vaccination. Subset indicated: HCoV-OC43 spike overlapping peptide pool stimulation. The receptors shown here come from a human donor who received a COVID-19 vaccine.

The chain links TRBV3-1 (or the pseudogene TRBV3-2) to TRBJ1-2; unclear D gene. CDR3 size: 14 residues. V lost 4 bases and J 4 bases, leaving 13 bases between the germline ends. CDR1 is LGHDT, CDR2 YNNKEL, per germline (reference sequence). CDR3 in DNA: TGTGCCAGCAGCCCCAGTGGTGAGCCCTATGGCTACACCTTC. Its translation: CASSPSGEPYGYTF.

V usage is TRBV5-1 and J usage is TRBJ1-2; possible D gene TRBD1, 5 bases. The length of the CDR3 is 14 residues. Germline CDR1 reads SGHRS; CDR2 reads YFSETQ. With 4 bases removed from V and 2 bases from J, the gap between germline ends came to 12 bases. CDR3 DNA: TGCGCCAGCAGCAAGGGACGGGACAACTATGGCTACACCTTC. It yields the protein CASSKGRDNYGYTF.

This clone has only one observation. The gene calls are TRBV5-1 and TRBJ2-3, with D uncertain. Between the trimmed V and J ends, which lost 1 base and 2 bases, there was a span of 8 bases. This CDR3 comprises 14 residues. Germline loops: CDR1 SGHRS, CDR2 YFSETQ. CDR3 region: CASSLLSVTDTQYF. For the CDR3, the DNA is TGCGCCAGCAGCTTGTTATCCGTCACAGATACGCAGTATTTT.

This chain uses TRBV19 with TRBJ1-2, with D perhaps TRBD1 (6 bases). The V end was cut by 7 bases, the J end by 4 bases, with 13 bases between. The CDR3 has 13 amino acids. CDR1 is LNHDA and CDR2 is SQIVND in the germline V gene (reference sequence). The CDR3 DNA sequence: TGTGCCAGTATTCCGGACAGTGGCTATGGCTACACCTTC. Translated, it gives CASIPDSGYGYTF.

The chain recombines TRBV10-3 with TRBJ2-7; D gene unclear. The CDR3 has 11 amino acids. Germline assignment: CDR1 ENHRY and CDR2 SYGVKD. CDR3 bases: TGTGCCATCAGTGAGGCGACGCTTTTAATCGTC. It translates to CAISEATLLIV.

The chain links TRBV5-1 to TRBJ1-3; TRBD1 is a possible D gene (5 bases). The germline gives CDR1 SGHRS, CDR2 YFSETQ. The CDR3 covers 13 residues. Trimming took off 7 bases at V and 1 base at J, with 9 bases between the two ends. The CDR3 DNA reads as TGCGCCAGCGGGGACGGTTCTGGAAACACCATATATTTT. This translates into CASGDGSGNTIYF.

This sequence joins TRBV5-1 and TRBJ2-5; TRBD1 or TRBD2 may be the D gene (5 bases each). Germline loops: CDR1 SGHRS, CDR2 YFSETQ. The CDR3 is 14 residues long. V was shortened by 4 bases and J by 3 bases, with 13 bases between the two germline ends. Here the CDR3 reads CASSRSLGEETQYF. For the CDR3, the DNA is TGCGCCAGCAGCAGGTCGTTGGGGGAAGAGACCCAGTACTTC.

Concerning this clone: This specimen includes other DNA sequences encoding the same CDR3. This sequence joins TRBV28 and TRBJ1-1; a possible D gene is TRBD1 (5 bases). The ends were cut back, 2 bases at V and 0 bases at J, with 7 bases in the middle. The CDR3 totals 14 residues. CDR1 and CDR2 (germline): MDHEN, SYDVKM. Here the CDR3 reads CASSLGGLNTEAFF. CDR3 in DNA: TGTGCCAGCAGTTTAGGGGGGTTGAACACTGAAGCTTTCTTT.

The rearrangement joins TRBV19 to TRBJ1-5, with D unresolved. Trimming took off 1 base at V and 7 bases at J, with 8 bases between the two ends. Germline V gives CDR1 LNHDA, CDR2 SQIVND (reference sequence). The CDR3 extends over 13 amino acids. The CDR3 here is CASSIAGLQPQHF. The CDR3 DNA sequence: TGTGCCAGTAGTATAGCGGGGTTGCAGCCCCAGCATTTT.

In regard to this clone: The junction does not match germline at one end; this may be a read error. The J gene is TRBJ1-2, the V gene TRBV5-1, with no clear D. The CDR3 covers 12 residues. Per germline, CDR1 SGHRS and CDR2 YFSETQ. Here the CDR3 DNA reads TGCGCCAGCAGCTTGGAGGCGGACGGAAAATCCTTC. The encoded protein is CASSLEADGKSF.

This clone was detected a few times. This chain links TRBV28 with TRBJ1-5; D ambiguous. The CDR3 spans 14 residues. V was trimmed by 5 bases and J by 0 bases, leaving 8 bases between them. Looked up from germline, CDR1 is MDHEN and CDR2 is SYDVKM. This CDR3 reads CASSDYYSNQPQHF. CDR3 coding DNA: TGTGCCAGCAGTGACTATTATAGCAATCAGCCCCAGCATTTT. Variable domain in full (rest from reference TRBV28 and TRBJ1-5): DVKVTQSSRYLVKRTGEKVFLECVQDMDHENMFWYRQDPGLGLRLIYFSYDVKMKEKGDIPEGYSVSREKKERFSLILESASTNQTSMYLCASSDYYSNQPQHFGDGTRLSIL.

This clone was seen only a few times. CDR3 loop: CASSRQGAQSYNSPLHF. The CDR3 DNA follows: TGCGCCAGCAGCAGACAGGGGGCGCAATCCTATAATTCACCCCTCCACTTT. The chain joins TRBV5-1 to TRBJ1-6; 10 bases line up with TRBD1. V gave up 4 bases and J gave up 1 base; unmatched junction bases: 5. Germline V gene lookup returns CDR1 SGHRS and CDR2 YFSETQ. The length of the CDR3 is 17 residues.

The chain joins TRBV3-1 (or the pseudogene TRBV3-2) to TRBJ1-2; D is uncertain. Trimming pared 3 bases from V and 8 bases from J, leaving 16 bases between. The CDR3 length is 14 residues. The germline V gene has CDR1 LGHDT and CDR2 YNNKEL (reference sequence). CDR3 DNA sequence: TGTGCCAGCAGCCATATCTCCGCCCCTCGGGGCTACACCTTC. It encodes CASSHISAPRGYTF.

In its sample, this clone was seen a few times. The rearrangement uses TRBV3-1 (or the pseudogene TRBV3-2) and TRBJ2-2, with D perhaps TRBD2 (6 bases). Trimming removed 4 bases at V and 7 bases at J, with 16 bases between. This CDR3 comprises 15 residues. Germline CDR1 reads LGHDT; CDR2 reads YNNKEL (reference sequence). The CDR3: CASSLLGGPGGELFF. The DNA for the CDR3 is TGTGCCAGCAGCCTGTTGGGGGGACCGGGCGGGGAGCTGTTTTTT.

The chain uses TRBV27 and TRBJ1-1; D gene unclear. This CDR3 has 14 residues. The germline gives CDR1 MNHEY, CDR2 SMNVEV (reference sequence). V dropped 0 bases and J dropped 11 bases, with 16 bases sitting between them. This CDR3 is CASSLSEGTGGAFF. The CDR3 nucleotides are TGTGCCAGCAGTTTATCTGAGGGTACTGGCGGGGCTTTCTTT.

V is TRBV19 and J is TRBJ1-5; D is ambiguous. V lost 2 bases and J 0 bases, leaving 14 bases between the germline ends. Germline CDR1 LNHDA, CDR2 SQIVND (reference sequence). The CDR3 extends over 17 amino acids. The CDR3 sequence is CASSIYPPVISNQPQHF. CDR3 nucleotides: TGTGCCAGTAGTATATACCCACCCGTGATTAGCAATCAGCCCCAGCATTTT.

The chain couples TRBV3-1 (or the pseudogene TRBV3-2) to TRBJ2-1, with D possibly matching TRBD1 (6 bases). The V gene's germline CDR1 is LGHDT and CDR2 YNNKEL (reference sequence). This CDR3 has 14 amino acids. V gave up 1 base and J gave up 6 bases, with 10 bases separating them. The CDR3 loop reads CASSQGRGGNEQFF. The CDR3 coding sequence is TGTGCCAGCAGCCAAGGTCGAGGGGGCAATGAGCAGTTCTTC.

The chain joins TRBV28 to TRBJ1-6; a weak D match, TRBD1 (5 bases). The CDR3 totals 15 residues. The germline V and J ends were trimmed by 4 bases and 9 bases, with 16 bases remaining between them. The germline V gene has CDR1 MDHEN and CDR2 SYDVKM. CDR3 amino acids: CASSSPRGESSPLHF. The CDR3 coding sequence is TGTGCCAGCAGTTCACCTCGGGGGGAGAGTTCACCCCTCCACTTT.

This clone was detected only a few times. The chain uses TRBV24-1 and TRBJ1-2, with D perhaps TRBD1 (6 bases). The CDR3 has 14 amino acids. Germline V lookup: CDR1 KGHDR, CDR2 SFDVKD. V shed 4 bases and J shed 1 base, with 9 bases lying between them. The CDR3, as DNA: TGTGCCACCAGTGAAGCAGGGGATAACTATGGCTACACCTTC. Translated, it gives CATSEAGDNYGYTF.

The chain uses TRBV24-1 and TRBJ1-2; TRBD1 matches at 10 bases. The V and J ends lost 4 bases and 3 bases, in that order; junction bases with no gene match: 4. The CDR3 runs to 15 residues. The V gene's germline CDR1 is KGHDR and CDR2 SFDVKD. Here the CDR3 reads CATSDGQGGDYGYTF. CDR3 DNA: TGTGCCACCAGTGACGGACAGGGGGGTGACTATGGCTACACCTTC.

The chain combines TRBV5-1 with TRBJ2-3; a possible D gene is TRBD2 (5 bases). V lost 0 bases to trimming and J lost 2 bases, with 10 bases between them. The CDR3 extends over 15 amino acids. Germline CDR1 reads SGHRS; CDR2 reads YFSETQ. CDR3 protein: CASSLDGLATDTQYF. The CDR3, as DNA: TGCGCCAGCAGCTTGGATGGTCTAGCCACAGATACGCAGTATTTT.

The chain has TRBV28 and TRBJ1-5; D unresolved. Trimming left V 5 bases short and J 4 bases short, with 6 bases between. Germline V lookup: CDR1 MDHEN, CDR2 SYDVKM. The length of the CDR3 is 12 residues. The CDR3 sequence is CASSPGNQPQHF. Written as DNA, the CDR3 is TGTGCCAGCAGTCCCGGGAATCAGCCCCAGCATTTT.

This chain uses TRBV4-1 with TRBJ1-1; TRBD1 aligns across 7 bases. There are 15 residues in the CDR3. CDR1 is MGHRA and CDR2 is YSYEKL in the germline V gene. Unmatched junction bases numbered 13, after V lost 6 bases and J lost 6 bases. CDR3 sequence reads: CASRHSDRDSAEAFF. CDR3 DNA sequence: TGCGCCAGCAGACATTCGGACCGGGACAGCGCTGAAGCTTTCTTT.

For this clone: The germline gene is not matched at one end of the junction; a read error may be the cause. The rearrangement links TRBV5-1 to TRBJ2-3, with a possible D match to TRBD2 (7 bases). The CDR3 is made up of 16 amino acids. CDR1 is SGHRS, CDR2 YFSETQ, per germline. This CDR3 reads CASRLGLNSQGDTQYF. The CDR3, as DNA: TGCGCCAGCAGATTGGGACTAAACTCTCAGGGGGATACGCAGTATTTT.

The V call is TRBV6-5, the J call TRBJ1-2; 8 nucleotides align to TRBD1. Germline CDR1 MNHEY, CDR2 SVGAGI. V lost 6 bases and J lost 4; bases outside the gene matches: 7. This CDR3 is 14 amino acids long. The CDR3 nucleotides are TGTGCCAGCAGGCGGACAGGGAATCCCTATGGCTACACCTTC. Protein product: CASRRTGNPYGYTF.

V and J are TRBV5-6 and TRBJ1-2; D is ambiguous. Germline CDR1 SGHDT, CDR2 YYEEEE. Trimming took 4 bases from V and 8 from J, leaving 15 bases between them. The CDR3 has 13 residues. The CDR3 nucleotides are TGTGCCAGCAGCCTCCTGACCCTGGGCGGCTACACCTTC. Translating gives CASSLLTLGGYTF.

On this clone: The same CDR3 arises from other DNA sequences in this sample as well. The chain carries TRBV7-2 and TRBJ2-5; 9 bases fit TRBD1. CDR3 length: 13 residues. In germline, CDR1 is SGHTA, CDR2 FQGNSA. Germline trimming cut 4 bases from V and 4 bases from J; bases unmatched to any gene: 1. This CDR3 reads CASSSDRGETQYF. CDR3 bases: TGTGCCAGCAGCTCGGACAGGGGAGAGACCCAGTACTTC. The full variable domain, rest sourced from reference TRBV7-2 and TRBJ2-5, is GAGVSQSPSNKVTEKGKDVELRCDPISGHTALYWYRQSLGQGLEFLIYFQGNSAPDKSGLPSDRFSAERTGGSVSTLTIQRTQQEDSAVYLCASSSDRGETQYFGPGTRLLVL.

This clone was detected only once. V usage is TRBV5-1 and J usage is TRBJ2-1, with D possibly matching TRBD2 (5 bases). Germline CDR1 reads SGHRS; CDR2 reads YFSETQ. Trimming removed 5 bases from V and 5 bases from J, with 17 bases in between. The CDR3 extends over 15 amino acids. This CDR3 reads CASRTTRDSDNEQFF. The CDR3 DNA sequence: TGCGCCAGCAGGACCACTAGGGATTCTGACAATGAGCAGTTCTTC.